This TCR beta chain was documented in a study of patients and donors after allogeneic stem cell transplantation. The table lists this clonotype with a count of one. TCRdb analysed the RT-PCR reads with MiXCR anew, one entry per CDR3 protein. The repertoire consists of around 17,000 distinct CDR3 sequences, with around 29% occurring once and the leading ten covering 35% to 40%. Trimming took off 2 bases at V and 3 bases at J, with 11 bases between the two ends. The CDR3 is 15 amino acids. Germline assignment: CDR1 SGHTA and CDR2 FQGNSA. V is TRBV7-2 and J is TRBJ1-5, with D possibly matching TRBD1 (6 bases). The sequencing sample was made of blood, either unsorted or a sorted T cell fraction (not recorded which). The source is a human donor who was either an allogeneic HSCT recipient or a stem cell or donor lymphocyte infusion donor (not recorded which). It is not recorded whose cells these are; they may come from a transplant donor. CDR3 loop: CASSLTQGLNQPQHF. The CDR3 DNA reads TGTGCCAGCAGCTTAACACAGGGTCTCAATCAGCCCCAGCATTTT.